Listed below are T cell receptor beta chains from one sample, sequenced in a study of CD8 T cells in ankylosing spondylitis. TCRdb analysed the 5' RACE reads with MiXCR anew, one entry per CDR3 protein. The sample lists about 360,000 distinct CDR3 sequences, approximately 20% occurring once. The sequenced sample was blood, either unsorted or a sorted T cell fraction (not recorded which). These TCRs come from a male donor with ankylosing spondylitis or in good health (not recorded which). CDR3s include the opening cysteine and the closing phenylalanine or tryptophan. D genes are given only for firm matches. Clone sizes are given selectively: once, few, many, or a class where the clone is expanded.

CDR3nt,CDR3aa,j_gene,v_gene,d_gene,abundance
TGTGCCAGCAGTCCTCCGGGACACAATGAGCAGTTCTTC,CASSPPGHNEQFF,TRBJ2-1,TRBV12-3/TRBV12-4,.,few
TGCGCCAGCAGCCTCCTCCCCTGGGAAAAACTGTTTTTT,CASSLLPWEKLFF,TRBJ1-4,TRBV4-1,.,.
TGTGCCAGCAGCTTAGTCTCTGGGGGGTACACAGATACGCAGTATTTT,CASSLVSGGYTDTQYF,TRBJ2-3,TRBV7-2,.,.
TGTGCCAGCAGCATGCTAGCGGGGGGGCCGTCAGATACGCAGTATTTT,CASSMLAGGPSDTQYF,TRBJ2-3,TRBV3-1,TRBD2,.
TGTGCCAGCAGCCAGCTTGGGGAGAACAACTATGGCTACACCTTC,CASSQLGENNYGYTF,TRBJ1-2,TRBV4-2,.,.
TGTGCCAGCAGCCAGGCGTTCGGGGTCGGCACCGGGGAGCTGTTTTTT,CASSQAFGVGTGELFF,TRBJ2-2,TRBV3-1,.,.
TGCAGGGCCGACTATTACCAAGAGACCCAGTACTTC,CRADYYQETQYF,TRBJ2-5,TRBV20-1,.,few
TGTGCCAGCAGTTACCGGACGGAAGAGACCCAGTACTTC,CASSYRTEETQYF,TRBJ2-5,TRBV6-5,.,.
TGTGCCACCAGCAGAGGTCCGGGGGATGTCTCCTACGAGCAGTACTTC,CATSRGPGDVSYEQYF,TRBJ2-7,TRBV15,.,.
TGTGCCAGCAGCTCCCACTCCAGGGAGCTAGCCTACGAGCAGTACTTC,CASSSHSRELAYEQYF,TRBJ2-7,TRBV7-8,.,few
TGTGCCAGCAGCTTAGACCTTGCTGAAACAGATACGCAGTATTTT,CASSLDLAETDTQYF,TRBJ2-3,TRBV7-2,.,few
TGTGCCAGCAGTGAGGGCAGTGGAACAGAGACCCAGTACTTC,CASSEGSGTETQYF,TRBJ2-5,TRBV2,.,.
TGTGCCAGCAGTCCAGACAGGCACCGAATAGCTAACTATGGCTACACCTTC,CASSPDRHRIANYGYTF,TRBJ1-2,TRBV6-8,.,few
TGTGCCAGCAGTTCTAGCGGGGCGAGCACAGATACGCAGTATTTT,CASSSSGASTDTQYF,TRBJ2-3,TRBV28,TRBD2,.
TGTGCCAGCAGCCCCCCTCGGACAGGGGTTTCCACAGATACGCAGTATTTT,CASSPPRTGVSTDTQYF,TRBJ2-3,TRBV7-9,TRBD1,.
TGTGCCAGCAGACCCACAGAAGACGGGGAGCTGTTTTTT,CASRPTEDGELFF,TRBJ2-2,TRBV27,.,.
TGTGCCATCAGTGGTGCGACTTACAATGAGCAGTTCTTC,CAISGATYNEQFF,TRBJ2-1,TRBV10-3,.,.
TGCAGTGCTATGGGGGGTTCCTATGGCTACACCTTC,CSAMGGSYGYTF,TRBJ1-2,TRBV20-1,.,few
TGCAGTTCCCGGTCCATGGGGGCTATCGCAGATACGCAGTATTTT,CSSRSMGAIADTQYF,TRBJ2-3,TRBV20-1,.,few
TGCGCCAGCATTGGGGCGGCAGATACGCAGTATTTT,CASIGAADTQYF,TRBJ2-3,TRBV4-1,.,few
TGTGCCAGCAGTTTATCCAGCAATCAGCCCCAGCATTTT,CASSLSSNQPQHF,TRBJ1-5,TRBV12-3/TRBV12-4,.,many
TGTGCCATATCAGACAGGGCCTACGAGCAGTACTTC,CAISDRAYEQYF,TRBJ2-7,TRBV6-1,TRBD1,.
TGTGCCTGGAGACGAGAGACCCAGTACTTC,CAWRRETQYF,TRBJ2-5,TRBV30,.,.
TGCAGCGCCCGACTCCAATTTACCTACGAGCAGTACTTC,CSARLQFTYEQYF,TRBJ2-7,TRBV29-1,.,.
TGTGCCAGCACCAACAGCTGGGGCACTGAAGCTTTCTTT,CASTNSWGTEAFF,TRBJ1-1,TRBV7-8,.,.
TGTGCCAGCAGCTTGGCGACAGGGATTTTAAGCTACGAGCAGTACTTC,CASSLATGILSYEQYF,TRBJ2-7,TRBV5-5,TRBD1,few
TGTGCCAGCAGCTTAACAGGGGTCGAGCAGTACTTC,CASSLTGVEQYF,TRBJ2-7,TRBV7-6,TRBD1,many
TGTGCCAGCAGACAACTAGCGGGGAGCACAGATACGCAGTATTTT,CASRQLAGSTDTQYF,TRBJ2-3,TRBV2,TRBD2,.
TGTGCCAGCAGCCACAGGGGCTACAGCACAGATACGCAGTATTTT,CASSHRGYSTDTQYF,TRBJ2-3,TRBV7-9,TRBD1,few
TGCAGTGCTAGTGGTCTCAACTACGAGCAGTACTTC,CSASGLNYEQYF,TRBJ2-7,TRBV20-1,.,.
TGTGCCACCCCGAGCGGGACTAACACCGGGGAGCTGTTTTTT,CATPSGTNTGELFF,TRBJ2-2,TRBV28,TRBD2,.
TGTGCCTGGAGCCTGACAGGGGACATCTCACCCCTCCACTTT,CAWSLTGDISPLHF,TRBJ1-6,TRBV30,TRBD1,many
TGTGCCAGCAGTCATAGGGACAGACGCACAGATACGCAGTATTTT,CASSHRDRRTDTQYF,TRBJ2-3,TRBV12-3/TRBV12-4,TRBD1,few
TGCGCCAGCAGGCAACTGGACAGGGTCTCTGAAGCTTTCTTT,CASRQLDRVSEAFF,TRBJ1-1,TRBV10-2,TRBD1,few
TGTGCCAGCAGTGAAGCCCAAACGACAGCAAGGAGAGAAGCTTTCTTT,CASSEAQTTARREAFF,TRBJ1-1,TRBV6-1,.,few
TGTGCCAGCAGAGGACAGGAAGAGGAGCAGTACTTC,CASRGQEEEQYF,TRBJ2-7,TRBV11-2,TRBD1,.
TGTGCCAGCAGCTTAGCTTGGGGCTACACCTTC,CASSLAWGYTF,TRBJ1-2,TRBV7-9,.,few
TGTGCCAGCAGCCAAAGGCATGGGCAGGGGGCCTACAATGAGCAGTTCTTC,CASSQRHGQGAYNEQFF,TRBJ2-1,TRBV13,TRBD1,few
TGTGCCAGCAGTCCCGGAACTAGCGGGGGGGCGGATACGCAGTATTTT,CASSPGTSGGADTQYF,TRBJ2-3,TRBV12-3/TRBV12-4,TRBD2,few
TGTGCCAGCAGCTGGGGGACTGGCGGGGTCTCTTATGAGCAGTACTTC,CASSWGTGGVSYEQYF,TRBJ2-7,TRBV5-6,.,.
TGTGCCAGCAGCCTTGTGGATAGCAATCAGCCCCAGCATTTT,CASSLVDSNQPQHF,TRBJ1-5,TRBV6-2/TRBV6-3,.,.
TGTGCCAGCAGTTTTGGGCTGGGAATTCACACAGATACGCAGTATTTT,CASSFGLGIHTDTQYF,TRBJ2-3,TRBV27,.,.
TGTGCCAGCACTGAGGGGGCATCGGGTGAGCAGTTCTTC,CASTEGASGEQFF,TRBJ2-1,TRBV12-3/TRBV12-4,TRBD1,.
TGTGCCAGCAGCCTACCTCCGCCATACGAGCAGTACTTC,CASSLPPPYEQYF,TRBJ2-7,TRBV7-9,.,.
TGTGCCAGCAGCGTAGCGGGGGGTTTAGGCGAGCAGTACTTC,CASSVAGGLGEQYF,TRBJ2-7,TRBV9,TRBD2,few
TGTGCCAACAGCTGGACAGGGGCCACAGATACGCAGTATTTT,CANSWTGATDTQYF,TRBJ2-3,TRBV7-9,TRBD1,.
TGTGCCAGCAGTTTATTCGGACAGGGGCTCCAAGAGACCCAGTACTTC,CASSLFGQGLQETQYF,TRBJ2-5,TRBV12-3/TRBV12-4,TRBD1,many
TGTGCCAGCAGTGCGGGCAATCAGCCCCAGCATTTT,CASSAGNQPQHF,TRBJ1-5,TRBV27,.,.
TGTGCCACCGGCTATGAAAAACTGTTTTTT,CATGYEKLFF,TRBJ1-4,TRBV15,.,.
TGCGCCAGCAGTGAGTCAGCTATAGCTTTGGATACGCAGTATTTT,CASSESAIALDTQYF,TRBJ2-3,TRBV10-2,.,.
TGCAGCGTTGTCCCGCTAGACCTACCCTACGAGCAGTACTTC,CSVVPLDLPYEQYF,TRBJ2-7,TRBV29-1,.,.
TGTGCCAGCAGCCAAGATAACCCCGAGGGCGGCTCACCCCTCCACTTT,CASSQDNPEGGSPLHF,TRBJ1-6,TRBV4-2,.,few
TGTGCCAGCAGTTCTCTAGCGGGGTTTTACGAGCAGTACTTC,CASSSLAGFYEQYF,TRBJ2-7,TRBV12-3/TRBV12-4,TRBD2,.